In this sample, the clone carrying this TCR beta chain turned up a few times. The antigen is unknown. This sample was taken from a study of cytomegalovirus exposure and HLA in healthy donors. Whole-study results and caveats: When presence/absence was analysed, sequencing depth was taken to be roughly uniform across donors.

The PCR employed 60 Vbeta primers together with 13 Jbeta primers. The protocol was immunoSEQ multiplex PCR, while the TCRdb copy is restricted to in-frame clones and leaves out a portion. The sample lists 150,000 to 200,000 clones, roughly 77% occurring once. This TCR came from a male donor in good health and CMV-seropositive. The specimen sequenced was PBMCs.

The CDR3 loop reads CASSSGWGGERVEQYF. CDR3 coding DNA: TGTGCCAGCAGCTCCGGATGGGGAGGGGAGCGCGTCGAGCAGTACTTC. The chain has TRBV5-6 and TRBJ2-7; the match to TRBD2 covers 7 bases. The trim removed 3 bases at V and 6 bases at J, leaving 15 bases unmatched. This CDR3 contains 16 residues. Germline assignment: CDR1 SGHDT and CDR2 YYEEEE.